This TCR beta chain was identified during a study of T cell repertoires in cytomegalovirus infection. As for the study in general: Based on public TCR beta signatures, there were indications of CMV infection and of a matching HLA type.

The CDR3 consists of 11 residues. Looked up from germline, CDR1 is SGHNT and CDR2 is YYREEE (reference sequence). Trimming took off 0 bases at V and 6 bases at J, with 2 bases between the two ends. In its sample, this clonotype was seen many times. Antigen specificity is unknown. Via MiXCR, TCRdb re-called the reads, giving one row per CDR3 protein. The sample lists about 180,000 distinct CDR3 sequences, approximately 15% occurring once. Study-level results: CMV-specific TCR beta clonotypes restricted by HLA-C were the ones dominating the ex vivo response. There were carriers of CMV plus the relevant HLA, and cumulative public TCR beta family frequency identified them.

The chain employs TRBV5-4 and TRBJ2-3; unclear D gene. This TCR derives from a human donor in good health (CMV status not recorded). Some clones in this sample may be carry-over from other donors' samples. The sequenced sample consisted of PBMCs. The CDR3 DNA reads TGTGCCAGCAGCTTGGAGGATACGCAGTATTTT. Amino acid sequence: CASSLEDTQYF.